This T cell receptor beta chain was identified during a study of T cell responses to AZD1222 COVID-19 vaccine. Germline values: CDR1 SGHDT, CDR2 YYEEEE. Trimming removed 3 bases at V and 0 bases at J, with 10 bases between. The CDR3 contains 15 residues. TCRdb keeps only in-frame clones here, not all; method: immunoSEQ multiplex PCR. The table has roughly 120,000 clones, approximately 85% seen once. This receptor was taken from an adult in good health. The gene calls are TRBV5-6 and TRBJ1-5, with D unresolved. This specimen consisted of peripheral blood, obtained on day 0 of AZD1222 vaccination. The chain's CDR3 is CASSSSPGSNQPQHF. CDR3 nucleotide sequence: TGTGCCAGCAGCTCCTCCCCCGGTAGCAATCAGCCCCAGCATTTT.